Each of the 28 T cell receptor beta chains below was sequenced from the same sample in a study of cytomegalovirus exposure and HLA in healthy donors. PCR used 60 Vbeta primers and 13 Jbeta primers. Clones were sequenced by immunoSEQ multiplex PCR, and TCRdb holds only the in-frame ones, with some missing. The sample gives 75,000 to 95,000 clones, just under 70% of which show up once; 2.7% is in the top ten. Sequenced input: PBMCs. These receptors were collected from a middle-aged man in good health and CMV-seronegative.

The chain links TRBV5-1 to TRBJ2-7, with 7 nucleotides matching TRBD1. V lost 4 bases, J lost 6 bases, and 10 bases stayed unmatched. The CDR3 contains 14 residues. Germline V gene data show CDR1 as SGHRS and CDR2 as YFSETQ. The CDR3 DNA reads as TGCGCCAGCAGCGGAGACCCAGGGGGTTCCGAGCAGTACTTC. This codes for CASSGDPGGSEQYF. Looking up the rest from reference TRBV5-1 and TRBJ2-7 gives the full variable domain: KAGVTQTPRYLIKTRGQQVTLSCSPISGHRSVSWYQQTPGQGLQFLFEYFSETQRNKGNFPGRFSGRQFSNSRSEMNVSTLELGDSALYLCASSGDPGGSEQYFGPGTRLTVT.

This clone was observed a single time. The J gene is TRBJ1-5, the V gene TRBV5-1; TRBD1 agrees at 9 bases. This CDR3 has 15 residues. V was clipped by 2 bases and J by 2 bases; unmatched bases: 2. Germline CDR1 is SGHRS and CDR2 is YFSETQ. CDR3 loop: CASSLQGAGNQPQHF. CDR3 nucleotides: TGCGCCAGCAGCTTACAGGGGGCTGGCAATCAGCCCCAGCATTTT.

V gene TRBV10-1 combines with J gene TRBJ2-7, with TRBD2 as a possible D gene (5 bases). The V gene's germline CDR1 is WNHNN and CDR2 SYGVQD (reference sequence). CDR3 length: 10 amino acids. With 2 bases removed from V and 13 bases from J, the gap between germline ends came to 9 bases. In DNA, the CDR3 is TGCGCCAGCAGTGAGGCGGGCCATTACGTC. This encodes CASSEAGHYV.

The chain recombines TRBV19 with TRBJ2-7; D is perhaps TRBD2 (5 bases). The length of the CDR3 is 12 residues. Trimming pared 3 bases from V and 6 bases from J, leaving 9 bases between. Per germline, CDR1 LNHDA and CDR2 SQIVND (reference sequence). This CDR3 is CASSMRTGEQYF. CDR3 DNA sequence: TGTGCCAGTAGTATGAGGACTGGCGAGCAGTACTTC.

On this clone: One end of the junction is discordant with germline, which a read error may explain. The chain recombines TRBV5-6 with TRBJ2-1; D uncertain. Germline V gene sequence: CDR1 SGHDT, CDR2 YYEEEE. The CDR3 loop spans 13 amino acids. The DNA for the CDR3 is TGTGCCAGCCGCTTCACCGCGGCCCATGAGCAGTTCTTC. Protein sequence: CASRFTAAHEQFF.

The J gene is TRBJ2-7, the V gene TRBV7-2, with D possibly TRBD2 on 7 matching bases. This CDR3 has 16 amino acids. Trimming pared 4 bases from V and 6 bases from J, leaving 22 bases between. Germline values: CDR1 SGHTA, CDR2 FQGNSA. The CDR3 spells CASSSQPVGGAGEQYF. CDR3 in DNA: TGTGCCAGCAGCTCCCAGCCGGTGGGGGGGGCTGGCGAGCAGTACTTC.

J is TRBJ2-1 and V is TRBV2, with 7 positions matching TRBD1. This CDR3 spans 14 amino acids. The ends lost 9 bases at V and 3 bases at J; junction bases unmatched: 8. The V gene's germline CDR1 is SNHLY and CDR2 FYNNEI. Written as DNA, the CDR3 is TGTGCCAGTACCTCGGACAGGATCTACAATGAGCAGTTCTTC. This gives the protein CASTSDRIYNEQFF.

CDR3 DNA sequence: TGTGCCAGCAGAAGCCTACAGGGGGGGGAAAACATTCAGTACTTC. This sequence encodes CASRSLQGGENIQYF. The genes are TRBV6-6 and TRBJ2-4, with a possible D match to TRBD1 (8 bases). Trimming left V 6 bases short and J 5 bases short, with 17 bases between. The germline V gene has CDR1 MNHNY and CDR2 SVGAGI (reference sequence). CDR3 size: 15 residues.

This clone was found a few times. The CDR3 sequence is CAITSRGGGNTGELFF. The CDR3 DNA reads TGTGCCATCACCAGCCGGGGAGGCGGGAACACCGGGGAGCTGTTTTTT. The chain joins TRBV10-3 to TRBJ2-2, with D tentatively TRBD2 (6 bases). The V gene lost 7 bases and the J gene lost 1 base, with 16 bases spanning the gap. The germline V gene encodes CDR1 ENHRY and CDR2 SYGVKD. The CDR3 is 16 residues long.

The chain recombines TRBV25-1 with TRBJ1-2, with TRBD1 matching 7 bases. CDR1 is MGHDK and CDR2 is SYGVNS in the germline V gene. The CDR3 runs 14 residues. The junction had 2 bases not matched to a gene; V was cut back by 1 base and J by 3 bases. CDR3 nucleotide sequence: TGTGCCAGCAGTGAATTCGACAGGGACTATGGCTACACCTTC. Translation gives CASSEFDRDYGYTF.

This sequence joins TRBV7-2 and TRBJ1-2; weak D call: TRBD1 (6 bases). The CDR3 runs 14 residues. The germline V gene has CDR1 SGHTA and CDR2 FQGNSA. Between the trimmed V and J ends, which lost 6 bases and 8 bases, there was a span of 19 bases. This chain's CDR3 is CASSQSGQGLGYTF. Here the CDR3 DNA reads TGTGCCAGCAGTCAAAGTGGGCAGGGGCTCGGCTACACCTTC.

Note on this clone: This specimen includes other DNA sequences encoding the same CDR3. The genes are TRBV4-3 and TRBJ1-5; no firm D call. The germline V and J ends were trimmed by 2 bases and 2 bases, with 7 bases remaining between them. The CDR3 consists of 14 residues. Per germline, CDR1 LGHNA and CDR2 YSLEER. CDR3 loop: CASSQRRGNQPQHF. The CDR3 DNA follows: TGCGCCAGCAGCCAACGAAGAGGCAATCAGCCCCAGCATTTT.

This clone has a handful of counts. The rearrangement uses TRBV5-8 and TRBJ2-1, with 8 nucleotides matching TRBD1. The V segment lost 5 bases and the J segment 6 bases; nucleotides outside the gene matches: 4. The CDR3 consists of 13 residues. Germline-derived CDR1 and CDR2 are SGHTS and YDEGEE. The CDR3 sequence: CASRKTGVNEQFF. The CDR3 DNA reads TGTGCCAGCAGAAAGACAGGGGTCAATGAGCAGTTCTTC.

The chain joins TRBV5-4 to TRBJ1-1; 7 bases align to TRBD1. The CDR3 has 14 residues. The germline gives CDR1 SGHNT, CDR2 YYREEE (reference sequence). Trimming at V came to 2 bases and at J to 4 bases, leaving 5 bases not matched to a gene. The CDR3 spells CASSFDRARTEAFF. The CDR3 DNA is TGTGCCAGCAGCTTCGACAGGGCTCGCACTGAAGCTTTCTTT.

This clone was observed once. The rearrangement links TRBV4-2 to TRBJ1-5; D might be TRBD1 (5 bases). Germline V gene lookup returns CDR1 LGHNA and CDR2 YNFKEQ. The CDR3 sequence is 15 residues long. Trimming cost V 4 bases and J 6 bases, with 16 bases left between them. The CDR3 loop reads CASSLRQSDIQPQHF. In nucleotides, the CDR3 is TGTGCCAGCAGCCTCCGACAGTCTGATATTCAGCCCCAGCATTTT.

The V and J genes are TRBV4-1 and TRBJ2-3, with a possible D match to TRBD2 (5 bases). The CDR3 has 12 residues. V lost 3 bases and J 14 bases, leaving 15 bases between the germline ends. The germline gives CDR1 MGHRA, CDR2 YSYEKL. CDR3 sequence: CASSHPSGDLYF. CDR3 sequence (DNA): TGCGCCAGCAGCCATCCCAGCGGAGATTTGTATTTT.

The chain recombines TRBV6-1 with TRBJ2-7; possible D gene TRBD2, 6 bases. Trimming left V 1 base short and J 7 bases short, with 17 bases between. CDR3 length equals 15 residues. CDR1 and CDR2 from the germline V gene are MNHNS and SASEGT. CDR3 residues: CASSEVGQYGGEQYF. The CDR3 DNA reads as TGTGCCAGCAGTGAAGTAGGGCAATATGGGGGGGAGCAGTACTTC.

V and J are TRBV4-1 and TRBJ1-6, with 10 nucleotides matching TRBD1. Germline assignment: CDR1 MGHRA and CDR2 YSYEKL. Trimming at V came to 2 bases and at J to 9 bases, leaving 7 bases not matched to a gene. This CDR3 comprises 16 residues. Here the CDR3 DNA reads TGCGCCAGCAGCCAACGACAGGGGGCCTATGGTTCACCCCTCCACTTT. Residues: CASSQRQGAYGSPLHF.

This clone came up a few times. The CDR3: CASSELAGYNEQFF. CDR3 DNA: TGTGCCAGCAGTGAACTAGCGGGATACAATGAGCAGTTCTTC. The chain uses TRBV6-4 and TRBJ2-1; TRBD2 matches at 10 bases. The CDR3 consists of 14 residues. The V gene's germline CDR1 is MRHNA and CDR2 SNTAGT. Losses at the gene ends were 3 bases for V and 4 bases for J; bases not matched to a gene: 0.

The gene calls are TRBV20-1 and TRBJ1-6; maybe TRBD1 (5 bases). Trimming cost V 5 bases and J 14 bases, with 13 bases left between them. The germline V gene has CDR1 DFQATT and CDR2 SNEGSKA (reference sequence). This CDR3 is 11 amino acids long. CDR3: CSAVSGATLHF. The CDR3 DNA follows: TGCAGTGCTGTGAGTGGGGCCACCCTCCACTTT.

The chain carries TRBV5-4 and TRBJ2-1; possibly TRBD2 for D (6 bases). The CDR3 extends over 16 amino acids. Germline loops: CDR1 SGHNT, CDR2 YYREEE (reference sequence). The V end lost 5 bases, the J end lost 14 bases, and 29 bases lay between the germline ends. CDR3 region: CASSSGLDGGTSIKFF. The DNA for the CDR3 is TGTGCCAGCAGTTCGGGGCTGGACGGCGGGACGAGCATCAAGTTCTTC.

The chain links TRBV5-1 to TRBJ2-2; 10 bases agree with TRBD1. The CDR3 extends over 14 amino acids. Trimming at V came to 8 bases and at J to 5 bases, leaving 6 bases not matched to a gene. Per germline, CDR1 SGHRS and CDR2 YFSETQ. The CDR3 DNA sequence: TGCGCCAGTAGCCGGGACAGGGGAACCGGGGAGCTGTTTTTT. Protein: CASSRDRGTGELFF.

A word on this clone: Distinct nucleotide sequences in the sample also encode this CDR3. The chain carries TRBV7-9 and TRBJ1-1; TRBD1 is a possible D gene (5 bases). Looked up from germline, CDR1 is SEHNR and CDR2 is FQNEAQ (reference sequence). Between the trimmed V and J ends, which lost 4 bases and 2 bases, there was a span of 11 bases. The length of the CDR3 is 14 residues. CDR3 in DNA: TGTGCCAGCAGCTCGCAGGGCGGAAACACTGAAGCTTTCTTT. Protein: CASSSQGGNTEAFF.

V gene TRBV7-9 combines with J gene TRBJ1-6; D not certain. Germline loops: CDR1 SEHNR, CDR2 FQNEAQ (reference sequence). Trimming took 2 bases from V and 7 from J, leaving 9 bases between them. This CDR3 has 14 amino acids. The CDR3 protein is CASSLSSINSPLHF. The CDR3 DNA sequence: TGTGCCAGCAGCTTATCTAGCATCAATTCACCCCTCCACTTT.

The chain combines TRBV7-9 with TRBJ1-1, with no clear D. Trimming shortened V by 4 bases and J by 1 base, and 16 bases separated the two germline ends. Germline CDR1 and CDR2: SEHNR and FQNEAQ (reference sequence). This CDR3 contains 16 residues. CDR3 DNA: TGTGCCAGCAGCTCGAGGAGGCTGGGGTCGAACACTGAAGCTTTCTTT. Protein sequence: CASSSRRLGSNTEAFF.

The chain has TRBV5-4 and TRBJ1-1, with D tentatively TRBD1 (5 bases). V was shortened by 0 bases and J by 5 bases, with 14 bases between the two germline ends. Germline assignment: CDR1 SGHNT and CDR2 YYREEE (reference sequence). This CDR3 is built from 15 residues. The CDR3, as DNA: TGTGCCAGCAGCTTGGAAGGAGGGGCGAGGACTGAAGCTTTCTTT. Amino acids: CASSLEGGARTEAFF.

The chain carries TRBV7-2 and TRBJ1-6; 7 nucleotides line up with TRBD1. The CDR3 sequence is 15 residues long. The V and J ends lost 4 bases and 6 bases, in that order; junction bases with no gene match: 6. Germline V gives CDR1 SGHTA, CDR2 FQGNSA. The CDR3 DNA follows: TGTGCCAGCAGCTCACAGGGGTTCTCTAATTCACCCCTCCACTTT. The encoded protein is CASSSQGFSNSPLHF. Supplemented by reference TRBV7-2 and TRBJ1-6, the full variable domain reads GAGVSQSPSNKVTEKGKDVELRCDPISGHTALYWYRQSLGQGLEFLIYFQGNSAPDKSGLPSDRFSAERTGGSVSTLTIQRTQQEDSAVYLCASSSQGFSNSPLHFGNGTRLTVT.

The rearrangement uses TRBV7-2 and TRBJ2-2, with a weak D call TRBD2 (5 bases). V was clipped by 2 bases and J by 1 base, with 11 bases between them. This CDR3 is built from 16 residues. Germline V CDR1 and CDR2: SGHTA, FQGNSA. The CDR3 region has the DNA TGTGCCAGCAGCTTATCATCGGCGGGGAACACCGGGGAGCTGTTTTTT. Its translation: CASSLSSAGNTGELFF.